This T cell receptor beta chain came from a study of CD8+ T cells in alopecia areata. Points on this clone: What it binds is unknown.

General study points: Affected lesional scalp, above all in alopecia totalis/universalis, was more clonal than normal scalp.

The CDR3 is 16 amino acids. V was clipped by 2 bases and J by 2 bases, with 15 bases between them. Germline values: CDR1 LGHNA, CDR2 YNFKEQ. Extracted from the samples, RNA was reverse transcribed into cDNA to serve as the sequencing template. Profiling relied on immunoSEQ multiplex PCR, and the TCRdb table lists in-frame clones only, not all of them. This sample carries some 56,000 clones, 96% of them seen once, and the ten largest clones take about a quarter. The TCR comes from a human donor with alopecia areata. The sequencing used CD8+ T cells sorted from blood, collected at week 0. The chain uses TRBV4-2 and TRBJ2-5; no clear D. The CDR3 here is CASSQYYQNSQETQYF. DNA for the CDR3: TGTGCCAGCAGCCAATACTACCAGAACTCACAAGAGACCCAGTACTTC.